This T cell receptor (beta chain) was sequenced for a study of cytomegalovirus exposure and HLA in healthy donors. Study summary: Unique TCR beta sequences numbering 117 million came from approximately 180 million T cells in an earlier analysis.

This PCR relied on a set of 60 Vbeta primers and 13 Jbeta primers. Using immunoSEQ multiplex PCR, the repertoire was profiled, and TCRdb retains in-frame clones only, with some absent. The data contain about 140,000 clones, just over 70% of them singletons. The CDR3 is made up of 16 amino acids. Germline V lookup: CDR1 LGHNT, CDR2 FRNRAP. V dropped 1 base and J dropped 5; count of bases not matched to a gene: 7. The rearrangement uses TRBV12-5 and TRBJ2-2; 7 bases match TRBD2. The source is a woman in her twenties or thirties in good health and CMV-seronegative. Sequenced input: PBMCs. The CDR3 nucleotides read TGTGCTAGTGGTTTGGGTGCCGCGGGAGTGACCGGGGAGCTGTTTTTT. This sequence encodes CASGLGAAGVTGELFF.